Following are 6 T cell receptor beta chains from one sample sequenced in a study of blood T cells in healthy people across ages. Then a second PCR, running roughly 6 to 12 cycles, was carried out with a sample-barcoded 5' primer and a J-beta primer mix. TCRdb itself ran the 5' RACE reads through MiXCR, one entry per CDR3 protein. The sample includes hundreds of thousands of distinct CDR3 sequences, around 68% of them seen just once. Sequencing input: blood. All receptors derive from a man younger than 40 in good health.

This clonotype appeared many times. A clone one base away is much larger, so this may be a read error. This chain uses TRBV6-2 or TRBV6-3 with TRBJ1-2; D is perhaps TRBD1 (6 bases). Germline V gene lookup returns CDR1 MNHEY and CDR2 SVGEGT. V was shortened by 6 bases and J by 7 bases, with 12 bases between the two germline ends. The CDR3 is 12 residues long. CDR3 nucleotide sequence: TGTGCCAGCAGCGGGGGCGACGGTGGCTACACCTTC. Encoded protein: CASSGGDGGYTF.

The V and J genes are TRBV20-1 and TRBJ2-5; either TRBD1 or TRBD2 may supply D (5 bases each). Germline V lookup: CDR1 DFQATT, CDR2 SNEGSKA (reference sequence). The CDR3 runs to 13 residues. CDR3 DNA sequence: TGCAGCGAGGGACGTTTTGTAGAAGAGACCCAGTACTTC. Translated, it gives CSEGRFVEETQYF.

This clonotype was picked up a small number of times. This CDR3 is CASSPRHPKGSGANVLTF. CDR3 bases: TGTGCCAGCAGTCCCAGACACCCTAAAGGCTCTGGGGCCAACGTCCTGACTTTC. This chain uses TRBV12-3 or TRBV12-4 with TRBJ2-6; no clear D gene. The CDR3 extends over 18 amino acids. Trimming removed 5 bases at V and 0 bases at J, with 17 bases between.

The rearrangement links TRBV29-1 to TRBJ1-1, with D maybe TRBD1 (5 bases). The germline V gene has CDR1 SQVTM and CDR2 ANQGSEA. V lost 5 bases and J 6 bases, leaving 13 bases between the germline ends. The CDR3 contains 12 residues. Written as DNA, the CDR3 is TGCAGCGTTAGCAGGGTCGTGGCTGAAGCTTTCTTT. As protein: CSVSRVVAEAFF.

V gene TRBV11-1 combines with J gene TRBJ2-4; 8 nucleotides align to TRBD2. With V trimmed by 7 bases and J by 4 bases, 9 bases remained unmatched. This CDR3 comprises 15 residues. Germline values: CDR1 SGHAT, CDR2 FQDESV (reference sequence). The CDR3 region is CASNSAGGQKNIQYF. The CDR3 nucleotides read TGTGCCAGCAACTCGGCGGGGGGACAAAAAAACATTCAGTACTTC. The whole variable domain, remainder taken from reference TRBV11-1 and TRBJ2-4, is EAEVAQSPRYKITEKSQAVAFWCDPISGHATLYWYRQILGQGPELLVQFQDESVVDDSQLPKDRFSAERLKGVDSTLKIQPAELGDSAMYLCASNSAGGQKNIQYFGAGTRLSVL.

The J gene is TRBJ1-2, the V gene TRBV28; no clear D gene. Per the germline V gene, CDR1 is MDHEN and CDR2 is SYDVKM. CDR3 length: 17 residues. Trimming shortened V by 4 bases and J by 4 bases, and 22 bases separated the two germline ends. CDR3 in amino acids: CASSSETLLGVGYGYTF. The CDR3 nucleotides are TGTGCCAGCAGTTCGGAGACCCTCCTAGGAGTAGGCTATGGCTACACCTTC.